The 20 T cell receptor beta chains presented below share a single source sample, sequenced in a study of regulatory T cells in long-lasting Graves disease. With iRepertoire HTBI primers and Arm-PCR of CDR3 regions, TCR beta libraries were built. TCRdb independently ran MiXCR on the multiplex PCR reads; one entry per CDR3 protein. Among about 470,000 distinct CDR3 sequences, 20% to 25% were seen once, and the ten largest hold less than 9%. Time point specified: persistent/refractory GD, antithyroid drugs over 5 years with positive TRAb. After RNA was extracted from PBMCs, the TCR library was made from it. Here the sequenced sample was peripheral blood mononuclear cells (PBMCs), taken when the disease was refractory, from a patient treated with antithyroid drugs. All receptors derive from a female donor with Graves disease.

This clonotype was found many times. CDR3 nucleotides: TGTGCCAGCAGTTACTCCCCGGGACAACCGGGGGCCTACGAGCAGTACTTC. Its protein is CASSYSPGQPGAYEQYF. This chain uses TRBV6-5 with TRBJ2-7; D may be TRBD1 or TRBD2 (6 bases each). V shed 0 bases and J shed 2 bases, with 17 bases lying between them. From germline, CDR1 is MNHEY and CDR2 SVGAGI. CDR3 length: 17 amino acids.

This clonotype has a handful of counts. The V gene is TRBV3-1, the J gene TRBJ2-2, with 7 positions matching TRBD1. Per the germline V gene, CDR1 is LGHDT and CDR2 is YNNKEL (reference sequence). The CDR3 spans 17 residues. V was clipped by 3 bases and J by 7 bases; unmatched bases: 14. In nucleotides, the CDR3 is TGTGCCAGCAGCCACTTTATCGAGGGGGCAGGGAACGGGGAGCTGTTTTTT. This codes for CASSHFIEGAGNGELFF.

This clonotype was counted ten times or more. J is TRBJ2-5 and V is TRBV20-1; 9 bases fit TRBD2. The CDR3 has 18 residues. CDR1 and CDR2 (germline): DFQATT, SNEGSKA (reference sequence). Unmatched junction bases numbered 15, after V lost 1 base and J lost 3 bases. Here the CDR3 reads CSARVLAGGSIWEETQYF. The CDR3 DNA reads TGCAGTGCTAGAGTTTTGGCGGGAGGGTCTATTTGGGAAGAGACCCAGTACTTC.

This clonotype turned up a few times. The chain couples TRBV6-1 to TRBJ2-7, with 8 positions matching TRBD2. In germline, CDR1 is MNHNS, CDR2 SASEGT. The CDR3 is made up of 15 amino acids. V lost 5 bases, J lost 3 bases, and 9 bases stayed unmatched. This chain's CDR3 is CASSLSGTALYEQYF. The CDR3, as DNA: TGTGCCAGCAGTCTTAGCGGGACCGCCCTCTACGAGCAGTACTTC.

This clonotype has a handful of counts. The chain uses TRBV6-1 and TRBJ2-7, with 9 bases lining up with TRBD1. CDR3 length: 16 residues. With V trimmed by 5 bases and J by 2 bases, 10 bases remained unmatched. Germline-derived CDR1 and CDR2 are MNHNS and SASEGT. CDR3 bases: TGTGCCAGCAGTCTGGGGAGGGACAGGGCCCCCTACGAGCAGTACTTC. Translated, it gives CASSLGRDRAPYEQYF.

This clonotype has a count of ten or more. The chain links TRBV28 to TRBJ1-4; weak D call: TRBD1 (5 bases). Germline lookup yields CDR1 MDHEN and CDR2 SYDVKM. This CDR3 spans 13 amino acids. V dropped 8 bases and J dropped 5 bases, with 12 bases sitting between them. The CDR3 sequence is CASSPAGNEKLFF. The CDR3 nucleotides read TGTGCCAGCTCCCCAGCAGGGAATGAAAAACTGTTTTTT.

This clonotype was detected ten times or more. The rearrangement uses TRBV5-1 and TRBJ1-1; 7 nucleotides align to TRBD1. The CDR3 runs 14 residues. Losses at the gene ends were 4 bases for V and 5 bases for J; bases not matched to a gene: 8. Germline loops: CDR1 SGHRS, CDR2 YFSETQ. In nucleotides, the CDR3 is TGCGCCAGCAGCATGGAGGGGGCGCAGACTGAAGCTTTCTTT. It codes for CASSMEGAQTEAFF.

In this sample, this clonotype turned up many times. The chain has TRBV6-5 and TRBJ1-2, with TRBD1 identical over 11 bases. V lost 4 bases to trimming and J lost 3 bases; unmatched junction nucleotides: 10. This CDR3 has 17 residues. Germline V lookup: CDR1 MNHEY, CDR2 SVGAGI. The CDR3 loop reads CASSLGQGGIMDYGYTF. In DNA, the CDR3 is TGTGCCAGCAGTTTGGGACAGGGGGGGATAATGGACTATGGCTACACCTTC.

This clonotype was observed at least ten times. This chain joins TRBV7-8 and TRBJ2-7, with 11 bases that match TRBD2. The ends lost 1 base at V and 3 bases at J; junction bases unmatched: 8. This CDR3 region has 17 residues. The germline gives CDR1 SGHVS, CDR2 FQNEAQ. The CDR3 DNA follows: TGTGCCAGCAGCTTAGTAGAGGCTAGCGGGAGGAGCTACGAGCAGTACTTC. Amino acids: CASSLVEASGRSYEQYF.

V gene TRBV27 combines with J gene TRBJ2-2; unclear D gene. The CDR3 is made up of 15 amino acids. Germline V lookup: CDR1 MNHEY, CDR2 SMNVEV (reference sequence). V lost 2 bases, J lost 5 bases, and 12 bases lay in between. The CDR3: CASSLGWGQTGELFF. CDR3 DNA: TGTGCCAGCAGTTTAGGCTGGGGTCAAACCGGGGAGCTGTTTTTT.

This clonotype was seen at least ten times. J is TRBJ2-5 and V is TRBV11-2; TRBD1 agrees at 10 bases. J gave up 7 bases and V 4 bases, and 9 bases lay outside the gene matches. Germline V gene sequence: CDR1 SGHAT, CDR2 FQNNGV. This CDR3 comprises 15 residues. For the CDR3, the DNA is TGTGCCAGCAGCTCACAGACAGGGGGCTTCGGGACCCAGTACTTC. This translates into CASSSQTGGFGTQYF.

This clonotype showed up just once. The chain uses TRBV29-1 and TRBJ2-1; the match to TRBD2 covers 10 bases. Germline assignment: CDR1 SQVTM and CDR2 ANQGSEA. Trimming removed 0 bases from V and 11 bases from J; junction bases left unmatched: 7. The CDR3 sequence is 14 residues long. This CDR3 reads CSVEEGLARAKQFF. DNA for the CDR3: TGCAGCGTTGAAGAGGGACTAGCGCGAGCGAAGCAGTTCTTC.

This clonotype has only a few counts. The CDR3 spells CASSGPPGGGGYTF. The CDR3 nucleotides are TGTGCCAGCAGTGGCCCGCCAGGGGGCGGTGGCTACACCTTC. This rearrangement joins TRBV25-1 to TRBJ1-2; 8 nucleotides agree with TRBD1. CDR1 is MGHDK, CDR2 SYGVNS, per germline. Trimming took 4 bases from V and 7 from J; bases not matched to a gene: 8. This CDR3 contains 14 residues.

Many counts were recorded for this clonotype. The genes are TRBV14 and TRBJ2-7; possible D gene TRBD1, 5 bases. Germline-derived CDR1 and CDR2 are SGHDN and FVKESK. The ends were cut back, 6 bases at V and 3 bases at J, with 12 bases in the middle. The CDR3 covers 13 residues. CDR3 bases: TGTGCCAGCAGAAGGACACGGTACTACGAGCAGTACTTC. The encoded protein is CASRRTRYYEQYF. Combining the CDR3 with reference TRBV14 and TRBJ2-7 gives the whole variable domain EAGVTQFPSHSVIEKGQTVTLRCDPISGHDNLYWYRRVMGKEIKFLLHFVKESKQDESGMPNNRFLAERTGGTYSTLKVQPAELEDSGVYFCASRRTRYYEQYFGPGTRLTVT.

Comment on this clonotype: Its ends do not fully match the called genes, so a read error is possible. J is TRBJ2-7 and V is TRBV27, with unresolved D. CDR3 length equals 8 residues. Looked up from germline, CDR1 is MNHEY and CDR2 is SMNVEV (reference sequence). The CDR3 protein is CASSFSNF. The CDR3 DNA follows: TGTGCCAGCAGTTTCTCGAACTTC.

J is TRBJ1-5 and V is TRBV6-5; D is perhaps TRBD1 (5 bases). The length of the CDR3 is 14 residues. Per the germline V gene, CDR1 is MNHEY and CDR2 is SVGAGI. V shed 0 bases and J shed 6 bases, with 9 bases lying between them. The CDR3 bases are TGTGCCAGCAGTTACTCCGTCGGGGGTCAGCCCCAGCATTTT. It codes for CASSYSVGGQPQHF.

The rearrangement uses TRBV6-2 or TRBV6-3 and TRBJ2-7, with D perhaps TRBD1 (5 bases). The CDR3 consists of 13 residues. Trimming shortened V by 0 bases and J by 6 bases, and 9 bases separated the two germline ends. Germline CDR1 MNHEY, CDR2 SVGEGT. CDR3: CASSYSSQGEQYF. The CDR3 nucleotides are TGTGCCAGCAGTTACTCGAGTCAGGGCGAGCAGTACTTC.

This clonotype was seen ten or more times. CDR3: CASSVMPMDTEAFF. The CDR3 DNA is TGTGCCAGCAGCGTAATGCCGATGGACACTGAAGCTTTCTTT. The chain has TRBV9 and TRBJ1-1; no definite D call. CDR3 length equals 14 residues. CDR1 and CDR2 from the germline V gene are SGDLS and YYNGEE. The germline V and J ends were trimmed by 1 base and 3 bases, with 10 bases remaining between them.

The chain carries TRBV7-8 and TRBJ2-7; 8 bases are shared with TRBD2. V shed 3 bases and J 5 bases; nucleotides not matched to a gene: 6. Germline assignment: CDR1 SGHVS and CDR2 FQNEAQ. The CDR3 runs to 14 residues. CDR3 nucleotides: TGTGCCAGCAGCTTCCGAGCGGGAGCGAACGAGCAGTACTTC. The encoded protein is CASSFRAGANEQYF.

This clonotype has a handful of counts. The chain employs TRBV28 and TRBJ2-3, with TRBD2 identical over 11 bases. V was pared by 5 bases and J by 4 bases, with 5 bases of the junction left unmatched. The CDR3 spans 15 residues. The germline gives CDR1 MDHEN, CDR2 SYDVKM. CDR3 DNA: TGTGCCAGCAGTCCCCTAGCGGGAGGAGCAGATACGCAGTATTTT. Its translation: CASSPLAGGADTQYF.